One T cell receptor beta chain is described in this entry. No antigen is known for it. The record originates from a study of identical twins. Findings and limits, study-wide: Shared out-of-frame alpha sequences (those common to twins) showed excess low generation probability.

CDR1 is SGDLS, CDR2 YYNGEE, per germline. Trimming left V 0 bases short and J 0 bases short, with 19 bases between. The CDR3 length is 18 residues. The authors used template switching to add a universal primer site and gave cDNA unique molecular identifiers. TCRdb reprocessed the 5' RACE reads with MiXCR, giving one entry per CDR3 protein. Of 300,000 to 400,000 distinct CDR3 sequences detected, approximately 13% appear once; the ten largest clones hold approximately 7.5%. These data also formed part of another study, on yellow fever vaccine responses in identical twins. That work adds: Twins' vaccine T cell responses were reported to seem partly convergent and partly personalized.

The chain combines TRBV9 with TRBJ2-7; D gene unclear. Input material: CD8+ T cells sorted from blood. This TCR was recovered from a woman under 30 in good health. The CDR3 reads CASSVGGEVRRLSYEQYF. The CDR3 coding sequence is TGTGCCAGCAGCGTAGGCGGCGAGGTGAGGCGGCTCTCCTACGAGCAGTACTTC.